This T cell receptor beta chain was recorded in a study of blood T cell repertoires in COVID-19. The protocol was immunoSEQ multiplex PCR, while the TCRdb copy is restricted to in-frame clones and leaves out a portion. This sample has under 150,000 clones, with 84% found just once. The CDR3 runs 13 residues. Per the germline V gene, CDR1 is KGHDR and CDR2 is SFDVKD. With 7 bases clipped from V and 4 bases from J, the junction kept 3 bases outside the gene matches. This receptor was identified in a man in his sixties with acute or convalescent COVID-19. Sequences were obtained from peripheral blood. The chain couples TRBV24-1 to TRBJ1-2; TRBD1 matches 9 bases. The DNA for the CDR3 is TGTGCCACCAGGGACAGGGGTAGCTATGGCTACACCTTC. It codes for CATRDRGSYGYTF.